Reported below is one T cell receptor beta chain. Its specificity is not known. This CDR3 region has 14 residues. V lost 4 bases to trimming and J lost 4 bases, with 13 bases between them. The data are from a study of post-analysis software for immune sequencing data. Findings and limits, study-wide: Controls significantly exceeded multiple sclerosis patients in normalized Chao1 diversity. Included in a set of about five TRBV segments more frequent in patients than controls were TRBV5-6, TRBV5-1 and TRBV20-1. Samples from one preparation batch, clustered by F measure, grouped strongly together.

Sequencing libraries made from TCR beta cDNA carried unique molecular identifiers. MiXCR, applied by TCRdb to the PCR reads, yields one record per CDR3 protein. Found here are 800,000 to 950,000 distinct CDR3 sequences, approximately 57% of them singletons; the top ten hold about 4.5%. The specimen sequenced was blood. The source is a girl aged 10 to 17 with multiple sclerosis. The chain joins TRBV12-3 or TRBV12-4 to TRBJ1-2; no firm D call. In DNA form, the CDR3 reads TGTGCCAGCAGTTCTGGCGACAAGGGCTATGGCTACACCTTC. Translating gives CASSSGDKGYGYTF.